Presented here are 24 T cell receptor beta chains from one specimen sequenced in a study of CD4 T cells in relation to SARS-CoV-2 and coronaviruses. Their antigens remain unidentified. TCRdb keeps only in-frame clones here, not all; method: immunoSEQ multiplex PCR. Altogether approximately 40,000 clones are present, 70% to 80% being singletons, with the ten largest covering less than 3.5%. The sequenced sample consisted of memory CD4+ T cells from PBMCs, cultured in vitro. The receptor set was obtained from an adult with COVID-19.

V and J are TRBV30 and TRBJ2-7; D might be TRBD1 (5 bases). The CDR3 length is 13 residues. CDR1 is GTSNPN, CDR2 SVGIG, per germline (reference sequence). Deletions cut 2 bases from V and 1 base from J, with 9 bases between. In nucleotides, the CDR3 is TGTGCCTGGAGTAGAGACAGTTCCTACGAGCAGTACTTC. It specifies CAWSRDSSYEQYF.

The chain is built from TRBV10-3 and TRBJ2-2, with 14 bases identical to TRBD2. V was pared by 2 bases and J by 6 bases, with 11 bases of the junction left unmatched. Germline CDR1 and CDR2: ENHRY and SYGVKD. This CDR3 spans 19 amino acids. DNA for the CDR3: TGTGCCATCAGTGAGGAAGGGACTAGCGGGAGATATCGTGCCGGGGAGCTGTTTTTT. Protein product: CAISEEGTSGRYRAGELFF.

This chain connects TRBV10-3 to TRBJ2-1; D is undetermined. Germline V gene lookup returns CDR1 ENHRY and CDR2 SYGVKD. V was cut by 5 bases and J by 7 bases, with 6 bases left in between. The CDR3 runs 11 residues. The CDR3 reads CAISRSNEQFF. For the CDR3, the DNA is TGTGCCATCAGTCGGAGTAATGAGCAGTTCTTC.

CDR3 sequence (DNA): TGTGCCAGCAGCTTAGCCTCTACCGCCTACGAGCAGTACTTC. Protein: CASSLASTAYEQYF. The chain recombines TRBV7-2 with TRBJ2-7, with no clear D. CDR1 SGHTA and CDR2 FQGNSA come from the germline V gene. CDR3 size: 14 residues. V gave up 0 bases and J gave up 2 bases, with 8 bases separating them.

This clone was observed a few times. The V gene is TRBV19, the J gene TRBJ1-6; 8 bases align to TRBD1. Losses at the gene ends were 1 base for V and 7 bases for J; bases not matched to a gene: 9. Germline V gene sequence: CDR1 LNHDA, CDR2 SQIVND (reference sequence). CDR3 size: 17 residues. The CDR3 coding sequence is TGTGCCAGTAGTATAGTGATCGGCGGGACAGGCAATTCACCCCTCCACTTT. Translating gives CASSIVIGGTGNSPLHF.

The rearrangement joins TRBV15 to TRBJ1-2; D remains ambiguous. Germline V gives CDR1 LNHNV, CDR2 YYDKDF (reference sequence). Trimming shortened V by 1 base and J by 8 bases, and 17 bases separated the two germline ends. This CDR3 spans 15 amino acids. Written as DNA, the CDR3 is TGTGCCACCAGCAGAGTTCGGACGGGAAACAGAGGCTACACCTTC. Translated, it gives CATSRVRTGNRGYTF.

This chain joins TRBV4-3 and TRBJ1-6; D gene uncertain. This CDR3 has 15 residues. V was cut by 0 bases and J by 7 bases, with 10 bases left in between. Germline values: CDR1 LGHNA, CDR2 YSLEER. This chain's CDR3 is CASSQDQQINSPLHF. DNA for the CDR3: TGCGCCAGCAGCCAAGATCAACAGATCAATTCACCCCTCCACTTT.

This chain joins TRBV11-2 and TRBJ1-6; D perhaps matches TRBD1 (6 bases). Trimming cost V 5 bases and J 0 bases, with 17 bases left between them. The CDR3 is 18 amino acids. CDR1 and CDR2 from the germline V gene are SGHAT and FQNNGV. The CDR3 DNA is TGTGCCAGCAGCACGGGGGCGACCGCCCGCTCCTATAATTCACCCCTCCACTTT. Translation gives CASSTGATARSYNSPLHF.

This clone occurred a few times. The chain recombines TRBV7-9 with TRBJ2-7; D remains unclear. V was clipped by 7 bases and J by 5 bases, with 12 bases between them. CDR1 is SEHNR and CDR2 is FQNEAQ in the germline V gene (reference sequence). The CDR3 contains 12 residues. This chain's CDR3 is CASNSAADEQYF. Written as DNA, the CDR3 is TGTGCCAGCAACTCCGCGGCCGACGAGCAGTACTTC.

The DNA for the CDR3 is TGTGCCATCCGAGGGGCAAATGACTACGAGCAGTACTTC. Its translation: CAIRGANDYEQYF. The V call is TRBV27, the J call TRBJ2-7, with D perhaps matching TRBD1 or TRBD2 (5 bases each). The V gene lost 10 bases and the J gene lost 3 bases, with 16 bases spanning the gap. The CDR3 consists of 13 residues. Germline CDR1 and CDR2: MNHEY and SMNVEV (reference sequence).

The chain uses TRBV29-1 and TRBJ2-3; tentatively, D is TRBD2 (6 bases). This CDR3 is 18 amino acids long. V was shortened by 4 bases and J by 2 bases, with 25 bases between the two germline ends. From germline, CDR1 is SQVTM and CDR2 ANQGSEA. In nucleotides, the CDR3 is TGCAGCGTTGTACTCCGCAACTCCCGAGGACTATACACAGATACGCAGTATTTT. Protein sequence: CSVVLRNSRGLYTDTQYF.

The J gene is TRBJ1-4, the V gene TRBV12-3 or TRBV12-4, with D maybe TRBD1 (5 bases). V was pared by 3 bases and J by 10 bases, with 12 bases between. This CDR3 has 13 residues. CDR3 loop: CASSLGGDGKLFF. CDR3 coding DNA: TGTGCCAGCAGTTTGGGGGGAGATGGAAAACTGTTTTTT.

The genes are TRBV7-6 and TRBJ2-1; TRBD1 matches 9 bases. V trimming: 0 bases; J trimming: 1 base; junction bases outside the gene matches: 4. The germline gives CDR1 SGHVS, CDR2 FNYEAQ. This CDR3 spans 17 amino acids. CDR3 DNA sequence: TGTGCCAGCAGCTTAGCTACCGGGACAGGGTCCTACAATGAGCAGTTCTTC. It yields the protein CASSLATGTGSYNEQFF.

This chain uses TRBV7-6 with TRBJ1-1; 7 nucleotides align to TRBD1. This CDR3 is built from 14 residues. The V gene's germline CDR1 is SGHVS and CDR2 FNYEAQ. The trim removed 1 base at V and 7 bases at J, leaving 6 bases unmatched. The CDR3 is CASSLETGSNEAFF. DNA for the CDR3: TGTGCCAGCAGCTTAGAGACAGGGAGCAATGAAGCTTTCTTT.

This rearrangement joins TRBV27 to TRBJ2-5; 10 positions match TRBD2. The CDR3 sequence is 13 residues long. V shed 5 bases, J shed 7 bases, and the junction held 4 bases outside the gene matches. Per the germline V gene, CDR1 is MNHEY and CDR2 is SMNVEV (reference sequence). CDR3 region: CASSTRTSGTQYF. For the CDR3, the DNA is TGTGCCAGCAGTACCAGGACTAGCGGGACCCAGTACTTC.

J is TRBJ1-5 and V is TRBV6-4, with D unresolved. Trimming removed 4 bases at V and 1 base at J, with 14 bases between. CDR1 and CDR2 from the germline V gene are MRHNA and SNTAGT. The CDR3 covers 16 residues. CDR3 in DNA: TGTGCCAGCAGTGGCCCTCGTTACAGAAGCAATCAGCCCCAGCATTTT. Translation: CASSGPRYRSNQPQHF.

This sequence joins TRBV6-4 and TRBJ2-3; 9 bases line up with TRBD2. Losses at the gene ends were 3 bases for V and 1 base for J; bases not matched to a gene: 2. The germline gives CDR1 MRHNA, CDR2 SNTAGT. The CDR3 is made up of 15 amino acids. In DNA form, the CDR3 reads TGTGCCAGCAGTGATTCTAGCGGGGGCACAGATACGCAGTATTTT. Its translation: CASSDSSGGTDTQYF.

The chain joins TRBV3-1 (or the pseudogene TRBV3-2) to TRBJ2-2; 8 nucleotides agree with TRBD2. CDR3 length: 14 residues. The J segment lost 7 bases and the V segment lost 4 bases, leaving 5 bases of the junction unmatched. The V gene's germline CDR1 is LGHDT and CDR2 YNNKEL (reference sequence). The CDR3 bases are TGTGCCAGCAGCCGTGCCGGGGGGGGCGGGGAGCTGTTTTTT. It specifies CASSRAGGGGELFF.

The chain recombines TRBV7-2 with TRBJ2-3, with D unresolved. Trimming stripped 5 bases from V and 6 bases from J, with 15 bases between. Germline values: CDR1 SGHTA, CDR2 FQGNSA. This CDR3 has 14 residues. The CDR3: CASSPTVGRDTQYF. The CDR3 nucleotides read TGTGCCAGCAGCCCCACGGTCGGGCGGGATACGCAGTATTTT.

The V call is TRBV4-1, the J call TRBJ2-5, with D possibly TRBD2 on 6 matching bases. V shed 2 bases and J shed 1 base, with 11 bases lying between them. The CDR3 runs to 15 residues. Germline CDR1 reads MGHRA; CDR2 reads YSYEKL. CDR3 coding DNA: TGCGCCAGCAGCCAACTCCCGGGACTCCAAGAGACCCAGTACTTC. Amino acids: CASSQLPGLQETQYF.

The V gene is TRBV5-8, the J gene TRBJ2-2, with 7 bases that match TRBD1. The CDR3 spans 15 residues. The ends lost 6 bases at V and 0 bases at J; junction bases unmatched: 5. The germline V gene has CDR1 SGHTS and CDR2 YDEGEE. The CDR3 DNA reads as TGTGCCAGCAAGAGAGGACAGGCGAACACCGGGGAGCTGTTTTTT. Translation: CASKRGQANTGELFF.

This chain joins TRBV20-1 and TRBJ2-7; no definite D call. Trimming took 3 bases from V and 3 from J, leaving 6 bases between them. Germline CDR1 and CDR2: DFQATT and SNEGSKA (reference sequence). The CDR3 loop spans 11 amino acids. CDR3 in amino acids: CSASPGYEQYF. The CDR3 region has the DNA TGCAGTGCTAGTCCTGGCTACGAGCAGTACTTC.

J is TRBJ2-1 and V is TRBV6-4; perhaps TRBD2 as D (5 bases). V gave up 3 bases and J gave up 5 bases, with 8 bases separating them. CDR1 and CDR2 (germline): MRHNA, SNTAGT. The CDR3 covers 13 residues. CDR3 bases: TGTGCCAGCAGTGAGACCGGGAACAATGAGCAGTTCTTC. The encoded protein is CASSETGNNEQFF.

The chain links TRBV6-1 to TRBJ2-1; perhaps TRBD2 as D (5 bases). The V end was cut by 1 base, the J end by 7 bases, with 8 bases between. CDR3 size: 13 residues. In germline, CDR1 is MNHNS, CDR2 SASEGT. The CDR3 nucleotides read TGTGCCAGCAGTGAAGAGCGGAGGAATGAGCAGTTCTTC. This sequence encodes CASSEERRNEQFF.